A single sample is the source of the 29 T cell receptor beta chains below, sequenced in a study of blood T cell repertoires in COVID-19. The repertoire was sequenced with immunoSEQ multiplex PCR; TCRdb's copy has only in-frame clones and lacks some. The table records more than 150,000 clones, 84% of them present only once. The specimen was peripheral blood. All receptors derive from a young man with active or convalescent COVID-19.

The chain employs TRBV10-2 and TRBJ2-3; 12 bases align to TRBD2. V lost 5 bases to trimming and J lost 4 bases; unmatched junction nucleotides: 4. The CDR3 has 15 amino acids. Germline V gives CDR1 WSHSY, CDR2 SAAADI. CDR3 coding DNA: TGCGCCAGCAGTCTAGCGGGGGGGCGGGCAGATACGCAGTATTTT. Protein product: CASSLAGGRADTQYF.

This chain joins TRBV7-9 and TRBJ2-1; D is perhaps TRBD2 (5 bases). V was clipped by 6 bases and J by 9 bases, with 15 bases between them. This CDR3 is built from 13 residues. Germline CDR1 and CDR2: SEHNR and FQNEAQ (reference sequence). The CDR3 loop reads CASRAGGPGEQFF. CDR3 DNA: TGTGCCAGCAGAGCAGGCGGGCCGGGTGAGCAGTTCTTC. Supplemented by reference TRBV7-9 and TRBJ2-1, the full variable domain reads DTGVSQNPRHKITKRGQNVTFRCDPISEHNRLYWYRQTLGQGPEFLTYFQNEAQLEKSRLLSDRFSAERPKGSFSTLEIQRTEQGDSAMYLCASRAGGPGEQFFGPGTRLTVL.

CDR3 loop: CASSEYRGRDEQFF. As DNA, the CDR3 is TGTGCCAGCAGTGAATACAGGGGGCGCGATGAGCAGTTCTTC. The chain uses TRBV6-1 and TRBJ2-1, with TRBD1 matching over 9 bases. CDR3 length: 14 residues. Germline loops: CDR1 MNHNS, CDR2 SASEGT. V lost 2 bases, J lost 8 bases, and 4 bases stayed unmatched.

CDR3 nucleotides: TGTGCCAGTAGCAGGGGTAGTGGTGACTATGGCTACACCTTC. Protein product: CASSRGSGDYGYTF. The rearrangement links TRBV19 to TRBJ1-2; TRBD1 might be the D (6 bases). The CDR3 loop spans 14 amino acids. Between the trimmed V and J ends, which lost 6 bases and 3 bases, there was a span of 14 bases. The germline V gene has CDR1 LNHDA and CDR2 SQIVND (reference sequence).

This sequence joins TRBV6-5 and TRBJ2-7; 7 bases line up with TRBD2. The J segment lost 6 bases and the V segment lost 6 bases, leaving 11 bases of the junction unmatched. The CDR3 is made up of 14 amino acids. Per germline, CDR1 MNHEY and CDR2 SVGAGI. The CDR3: CASSTRPGEGEQYF. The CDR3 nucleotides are TGTGCCAGCAGCACCCGGCCGGGGGAGGGCGAGCAGTACTTC.

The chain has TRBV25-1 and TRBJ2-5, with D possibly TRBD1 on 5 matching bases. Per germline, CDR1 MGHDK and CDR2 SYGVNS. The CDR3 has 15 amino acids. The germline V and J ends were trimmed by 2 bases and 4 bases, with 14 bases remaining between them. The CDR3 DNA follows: TGTGCCAGCAGTGAAGGACAAACCCCGCGAGAGACCCAGTACTTC. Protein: CASSEGQTPRETQYF.

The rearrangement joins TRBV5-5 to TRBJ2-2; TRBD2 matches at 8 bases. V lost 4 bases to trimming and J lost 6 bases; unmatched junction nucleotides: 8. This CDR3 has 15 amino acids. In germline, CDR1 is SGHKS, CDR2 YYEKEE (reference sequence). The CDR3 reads CASSPRGGRAGELFF. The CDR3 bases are TGTGCCAGCAGCCCACGGGGGGGCCGGGCCGGGGAGCTGTTTTTT.

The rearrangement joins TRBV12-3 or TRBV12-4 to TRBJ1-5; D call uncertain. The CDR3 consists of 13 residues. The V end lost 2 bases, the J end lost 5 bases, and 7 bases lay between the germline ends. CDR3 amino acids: CASSLTRDQPQHF. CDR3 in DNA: TGTGCCAGCAGTTTAACTAGGGATCAGCCCCAGCATTTT.

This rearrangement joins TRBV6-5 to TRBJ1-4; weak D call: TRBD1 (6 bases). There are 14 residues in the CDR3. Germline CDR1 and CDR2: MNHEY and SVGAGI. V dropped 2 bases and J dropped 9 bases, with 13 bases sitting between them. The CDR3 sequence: CASSYEGHTKKLFF. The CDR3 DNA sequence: TGTGCCAGCAGTTACGAGGGACATACCAAAAAACTGTTTTTT.

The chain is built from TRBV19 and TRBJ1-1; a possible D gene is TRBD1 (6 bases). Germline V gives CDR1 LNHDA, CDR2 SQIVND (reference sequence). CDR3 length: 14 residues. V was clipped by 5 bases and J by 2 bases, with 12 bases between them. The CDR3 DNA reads TGTGCCAGTAGTTACCGGGGGGCCAACACTGAAGCTTTCTTT. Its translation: CASSYRGANTEAFF.

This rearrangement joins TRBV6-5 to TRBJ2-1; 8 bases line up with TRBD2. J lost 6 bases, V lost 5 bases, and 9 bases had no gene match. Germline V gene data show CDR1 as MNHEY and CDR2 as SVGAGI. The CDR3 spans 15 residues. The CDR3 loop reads CASSRPGLGTNEQFF. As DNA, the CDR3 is TGTGCCAGCAGTCGCCCGGGACTAGGAACCAATGAGCAGTTCTTC.

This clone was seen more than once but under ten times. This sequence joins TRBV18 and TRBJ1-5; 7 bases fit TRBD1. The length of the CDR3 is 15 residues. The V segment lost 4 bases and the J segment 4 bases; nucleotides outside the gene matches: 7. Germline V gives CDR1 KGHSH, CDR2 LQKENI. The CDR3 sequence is CASSLSGTDNQPQHF. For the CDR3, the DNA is TGTGCCAGCTCACTTTCCGGGACAGATAATCAGCCCCAGCATTTT.

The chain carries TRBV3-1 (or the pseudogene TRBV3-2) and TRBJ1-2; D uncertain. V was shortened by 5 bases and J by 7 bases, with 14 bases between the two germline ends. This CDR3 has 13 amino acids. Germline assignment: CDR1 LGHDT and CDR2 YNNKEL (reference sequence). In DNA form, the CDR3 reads TGTGCCAGCAGCTACGACGCCGGGAGTGGCTACACCTTC. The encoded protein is CASSYDAGSGYTF.

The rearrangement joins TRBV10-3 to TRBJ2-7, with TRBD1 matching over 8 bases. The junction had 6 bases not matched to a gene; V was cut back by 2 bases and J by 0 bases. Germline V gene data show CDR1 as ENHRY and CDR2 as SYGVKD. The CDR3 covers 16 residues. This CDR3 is CAISEPGDRSSYEQYF. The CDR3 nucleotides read TGTGCCATCAGTGAGCCGGGGGACAGGTCCTCCTACGAGCAGTACTTC.

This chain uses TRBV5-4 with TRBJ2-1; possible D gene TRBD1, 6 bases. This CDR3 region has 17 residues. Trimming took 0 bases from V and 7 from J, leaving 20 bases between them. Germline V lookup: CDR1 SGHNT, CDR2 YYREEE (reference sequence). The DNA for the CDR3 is TGTGCCAGCAGCTTGGAGGGCGGGCGCCGAAGGGGGAATGAGCAGTTCTTC. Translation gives CASSLEGGRRRGNEQFF.

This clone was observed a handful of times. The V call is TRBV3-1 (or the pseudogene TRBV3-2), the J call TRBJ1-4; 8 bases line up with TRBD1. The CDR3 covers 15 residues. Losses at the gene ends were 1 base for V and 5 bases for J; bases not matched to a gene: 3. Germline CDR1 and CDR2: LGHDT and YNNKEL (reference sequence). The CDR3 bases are TGTGCCAGCAGCCAAGTTGGACAGGGAAATGAAAAACTGTTTTTT. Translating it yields CASSQVGQGNEKLFF.

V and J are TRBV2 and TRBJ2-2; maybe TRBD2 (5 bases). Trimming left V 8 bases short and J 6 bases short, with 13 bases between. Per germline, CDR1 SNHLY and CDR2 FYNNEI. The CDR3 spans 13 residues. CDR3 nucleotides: TGTGCCAGCCGTACTAGTTTCCCCGGGGAGCTGTTTTTT. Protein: CASRTSFPGELFF.

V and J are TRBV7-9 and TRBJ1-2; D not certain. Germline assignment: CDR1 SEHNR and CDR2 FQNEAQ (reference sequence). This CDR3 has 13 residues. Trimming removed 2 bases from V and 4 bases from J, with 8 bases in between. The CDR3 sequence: CASSLKEVYGYTF. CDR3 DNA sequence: TGTGCCAGCAGCTTAAAGGAGGTCTATGGCTACACCTTC.

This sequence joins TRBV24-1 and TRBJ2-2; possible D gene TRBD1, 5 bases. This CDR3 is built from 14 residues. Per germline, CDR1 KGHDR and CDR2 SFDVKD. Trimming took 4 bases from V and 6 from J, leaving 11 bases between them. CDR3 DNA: TGTGCCACCAGTGAGTCCAGGGCAGCCGGGGAGCTGTTTTTT. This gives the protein CATSESRAAGELFF.

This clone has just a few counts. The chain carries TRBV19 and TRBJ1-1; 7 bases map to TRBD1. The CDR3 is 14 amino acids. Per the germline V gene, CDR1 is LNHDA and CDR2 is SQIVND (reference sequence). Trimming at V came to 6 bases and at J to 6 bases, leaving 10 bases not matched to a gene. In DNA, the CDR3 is TGTGCCAGTAGGGTGACAGGGCGTCTACCTGAAGCTTTCTTT. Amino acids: CASRVTGRLPEAFF.

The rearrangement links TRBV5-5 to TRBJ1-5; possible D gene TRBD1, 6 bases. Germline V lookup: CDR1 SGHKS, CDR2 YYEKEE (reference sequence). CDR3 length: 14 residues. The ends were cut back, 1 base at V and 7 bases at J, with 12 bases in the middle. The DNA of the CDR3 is TGTGCCAGCAGCTTGAACAGGGTAGAGCAGCCCCAGCATTTT. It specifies CASSLNRVEQPQHF.

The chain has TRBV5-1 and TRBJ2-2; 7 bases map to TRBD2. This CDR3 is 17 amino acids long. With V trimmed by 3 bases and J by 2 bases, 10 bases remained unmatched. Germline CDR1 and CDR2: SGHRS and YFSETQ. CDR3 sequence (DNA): TGCGCCAGCAGCTCAATCGGGACGGGAGGCAACACCGGGGAGCTGTTTTTT. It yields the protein CASSSIGTGGNTGELFF.

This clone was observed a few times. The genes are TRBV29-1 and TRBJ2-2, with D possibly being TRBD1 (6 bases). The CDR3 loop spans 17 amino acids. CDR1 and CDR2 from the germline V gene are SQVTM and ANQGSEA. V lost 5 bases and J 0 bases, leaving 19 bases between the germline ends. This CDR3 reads CSVRLLGTSANTGELFF. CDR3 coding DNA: TGCAGCGTTAGGCTCCTCGGGACATCCGCGAACACCGGGGAGCTGTTTTTT.

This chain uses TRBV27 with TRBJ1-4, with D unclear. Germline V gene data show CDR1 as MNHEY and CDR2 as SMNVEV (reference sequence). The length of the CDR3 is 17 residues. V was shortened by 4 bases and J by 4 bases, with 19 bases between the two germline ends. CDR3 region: CASSSQRVYGFNEKLFF. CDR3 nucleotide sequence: TGTGCCAGCAGTTCTCAACGGGTCTACGGTTTTAATGAAAAACTGTTTTTT.

CDR3 nucleotide sequence: TGTGCCTGGAATGGACTCACCGCCCCTAATGAGCAGTTCTTC. Translating gives CAWNGLTAPNEQFF. The chain uses TRBV30 and TRBJ2-1; TRBD2 might be the D (5 bases). The V gene lost 4 bases and the J gene lost 7 bases, with 17 bases spanning the gap. Germline V lookup: CDR1 GTSNPN, CDR2 SVGIG (reference sequence). The length of the CDR3 is 14 residues. Complete variable domain (other parts from reference TRBV30 and TRBJ2-1): SQTIHQWPATLVQPVGSPLSLECTVEGTSNPNLYWYRQAAGRGLQLLFYSVGIGQISSEVPQNLSASRPQDRQFILSSKKLLLSDSGFYLCAWNGLTAPNEQFFGPGTRLTVL.

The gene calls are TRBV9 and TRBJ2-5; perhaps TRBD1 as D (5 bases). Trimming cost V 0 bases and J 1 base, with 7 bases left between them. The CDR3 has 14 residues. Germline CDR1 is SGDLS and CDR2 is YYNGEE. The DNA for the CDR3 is TGTGCCAGCAGCGTAGGGACATTCCAAGAGACCCAGTACTTC. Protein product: CASSVGTFQETQYF.

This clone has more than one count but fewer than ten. The CDR3 reads CASSLAYYGTGAGYTF. The CDR3 DNA sequence: TGTGCCAGCAGCTTAGCGTATTACGGGACAGGGGCAGGCTACACCTTC. The rearrangement links TRBV7-9 to TRBJ1-2; TRBD1 matches at 10 bases. Per germline, CDR1 SEHNR and CDR2 FQNEAQ (reference sequence). V lost 0 bases and J lost 8; bases outside the gene matches: 9. The CDR3 runs to 16 residues.

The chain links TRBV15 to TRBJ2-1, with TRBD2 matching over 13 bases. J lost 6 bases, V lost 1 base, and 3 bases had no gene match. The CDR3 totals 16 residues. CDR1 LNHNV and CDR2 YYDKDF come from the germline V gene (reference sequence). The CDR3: CATSRARTSGSNEQFF. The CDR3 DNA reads TGTGCCACCAGCAGAGCCCGGACTAGCGGGAGCAATGAGCAGTTCTTC.

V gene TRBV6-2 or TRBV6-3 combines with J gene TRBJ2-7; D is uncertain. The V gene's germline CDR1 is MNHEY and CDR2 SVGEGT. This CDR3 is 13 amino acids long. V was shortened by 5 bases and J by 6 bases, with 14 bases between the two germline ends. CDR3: CASSPDGLSEQYF. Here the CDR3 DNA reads TGTGCCAGCAGTCCGGATGGGCTAAGCGAGCAGTACTTC.